This T cell receptor (beta chain) was recovered during a study of T-cell reconstitution after alpha-beta-depleted transplantation in children. The CDR3 covers 15 residues. Trimming pared 3 bases from V and 5 bases from J, leaving 13 bases between. Preparation of the TCRbeta library used unique molecular identifiers. MiXCR, applied by TCRdb to the PCR reads, yields one record per CDR3 protein. In the table there are around 680,000 distinct CDR3 sequences, 16% of which are singletons. The clonotype originates from a human donor who donated a stem cell graft to a child with acute myeloid leukemia. Sample: PBMCs from the stem cell graft donor, taken from the stem cell graft. This rearrangement joins TRBV12-3 or TRBV12-4 to TRBJ1-4, with D tentatively TRBD1 (5 bases). In DNA, the CDR3 is TGTGCCAGCAGTTTTTCGGCAGGGATGAATGAAAAACTGTTTTTT. The encoded protein is CASSFSAGMNEKLFF.